This T cell receptor beta chain was observed in a study of monozygotic twins with inflammatory bowel disease (dated by TCRdb to the late 2010s). With regard to the full study: In total, roughly 28 monozygotic twin pairs made up the full study: 19 Danish pairs, all IBD-discordant, plus nine German pairs, of which four were IBD-concordant and five were IBD-discordant. Within discordant pairs, disease-associated traits were sought mainly by comparing IBD patients with their genetically identical healthy co-twins. Each individual had, on average, about 151 000 unique TCRalpha sequences and 181 000 unique TCRbeta sequences available for analysis.

As concerns this clonotype: Its antigen is currently not known.

Libraries were constructed by 5' RACE. Preparation of each TCR library used approximately 4,000 ng of total RNA. For each sample, cDNA synthesis was carried out in eight separate reactions using SMARTScribe reverse transcriptase. During cDNA synthesis, template switching was used to introduce unique molecular identifiers that contained a 6-nucleotide sample barcode. Amplification of TCRalpha and TCRbeta cDNA involved two nested PCRs of approximately 16 and 9 cycles, and each PCR was followed by bead purification. Before amplification, cDNA was treated with uracil DNA-glycosylase and purified using the QIAquick PCR purification kit. The second PCR was the step at which Illumina TruSeq-compatible adapters and sample-specific barcodes were added. TapeStation and Qubit were used to check library quality and concentration, and 4.5 to 6 ng of each library was pooled. The pooled libraries were sequenced with 2 x 100 bp reads and custom sequencing primers on an Illumina HiSeq2500 single-index Rapid Run. As for the original processing: MiGEC version 1.2.6 was used for UMI-based consensus assembly to correct PCR and sequencing errors. V(D)J alignment, clonotype assembly and CDR3 extraction were performed with MiXCR version 2.1.1. To normalise gene usage, clonotype sharing and MAIT/NKT TCR abundance, the analysis used the top 1000, 10 000 and 20 000 clonotypes per sample. After downsampling to 27 000 UMIs, diversity was calculated as the inverse Simpson index using the vegan R package. Statistical testing used paired Mann-Whitney U tests on the discordant twin pairs and applied Benjamini-Hochberg correction for multiple testing. TCRdb reprocessed the reads, so every CDR3 protein sequence counts as one entry and DNA is not shown. TCRdb, not the authors, supplied the V and J calls. The table kept for this sample lists some 200,000 distinct CDR3 sequences. In total, the top ten clones hold 6% to 9% of the sample.

General findings and caveats noted by the study authors: The results gave no support for a single strong signal or clonotype linked to IBD. Because patients received different immunosuppressive treatments, the repertoires may have picked up extra background noise and variability between individuals. Compared with healthy twins, IBD patients shared fewer clonotypes with other individuals, and the difference was most pronounced in patients with signs of disease activity. The analysis was unable to tell different T cell subtypes apart. No difference in repertoire similarity was observed between concordant and discordant twins, possibly owing to limited statistical power. A decrease in TCRbeta repertoire diversity, as measured by inverse Simpson index, was observed in IBD patients compared with their healthy co-twins.

From each donor, an approximately 2.5 ml peripheral blood sample was drawn into PAXgene tubes and stored at -80 degrees C. Without any T cell sorting, total RNA was extracted from whole blood using the PAXgene blood miRNA kit on an automated QIAcube. Deep TCRalpha and TCRbeta repertoire profiling with unique molecular barcoding was performed on peripheral blood of monozygotic twin pairs concordant or discordant for inflammatory bowel disease. Smoking habits were recorded for all twin pairs, and each individual was classified as a current, former or never smoker. For CDR1 and CDR2, the germline V gene lists SGHRS and YFSETQ. The CDR3 runs 13 residues from the cysteine to the phenylalanine. DNA was not recorded.

Rearrangement joined TRBV5-1 to TRBJ1-1; TCRdb's D call, TRBD1, is unchecked because there is no DNA. The sequence came from a human donor with ulcerative colitis or Crohn's disease, or a healthy co-twin of an affected twin (not recorded which). The sample consisted of blood. The CDR3: CASSERDNTEAFF.